This TCR beta chain was captured in a study of cytomegalovirus exposure and HLA in healthy donors (dated by TCRdb to 2015 to 2018). Regarding the research as a whole: An earlier analysis of some 600 of the donors reported 250 to 350 Gb of sequence data and around 110 million unique TCR beta sequences obtained from some 170 million T cells. Around 320 gigabases of sequencing data and 78 million or so unique TCR sequences were included in an early release covering several hundred HLA-typed donors. The genetic ancestry cluster associated with self-reported Caucasian donors included 65% to 90% of the approximately 400 genotyped donors. The study was designed to test whether signatures of past pathogen exposure could be identified by cataloging public T cell receptors. The study profiled the T cell repertoires of under 850 subjects by immunosequencing and related them to cytomegalovirus serostatus. Besides the first cohort of under 700 subjects, a separate validation cohort made up of some 110 different subjects was used. To predict cytomegalovirus infection status, the study combined high-throughput TCR immunosequencing, statistical association of individual TCRs with disease status, and machine learning. In a later analysis, previously published TCR beta repertoires from about 640 donors were re-analyzed and high-resolution HLA genotyping was added so that TCR occurrence patterns could be studied. Rather than drawing on any new phenotypic data, the later analysis identified candidate immune exposures from TCR beta sequences and the way those sequences occurred across donors. In an earlier analysis of 550 to 700 of the donors, high-throughput TCR beta sequencing was used to judge whether each TCR beta V gene segment behaved as functional or pseudogenic. Donor age, sex, ethnicity and CMV serostatus were compiled alongside the repertoire data. Genome-wide SNP genotypes for about 55% of the roughly 670 donors were used in a later genetic analysis, which treated that subset as a discovery cohort. Every discovery cohort repertoire had been produced on one sequencing platform. HLA typing covered class I and class II loci at four-digit resolution. The number of donors typed differed by locus, with 629-630 for A, B, C, DRB1 and DQB1, around 520 for DQA1, 600 to 610 for DPA1, and some 470 for DPB1. About five DR-DQ haplotypes were treated as single units for association and clustering because of strong linkage in the cohort. On average, approximately 250,000 unique TCR beta nucleotide sequences were sequenced per donor among 300 to 500 genotyped donors of the cohort, with roughly 20% of those sequences being non-productive.

The cohort comprised several hundred healthy bone marrow donors. At the time of sampling, all cohort members were nominally healthy, though unrecorded immune exposures were likely present. The donor tested CMV seropositive and was one of the 289 seropositive cohort members. Every donor gave a peripheral blood sample, and the peripheral blood mononuclear cells from that sample were used for TCR beta sequencing. Genomic DNA was extracted from the blood cell samples with the Qiagen DNeasy Blood Extraction Kit. In regard to this clone: Its antigen remains undetermined. No base quality values were provided; no much bigger clone lies one nucleotide off.

Receptor libraries were prepared by the immunoSEQ multiplex PCR assay. The multiplex PCR relied on a mix of 60 forward primers for TCR Vbeta segments and 13 reverse primers for TCR Jbeta segments. The CDR3 region of rearranged TCR beta genes was amplified from genomic DNA by a multiplex PCR assay. The Illumina HiSeq System was used to sequence the amplified TCR beta libraries as 87-base-pair reads. The original pipeline was this. In a later analysis, 80 million or so unique TCR beta chains were counted across the roughly 610 repertoires, and roughly 10 million of these chains were shared by at least two donors. Raw reads were error-corrected and collapsed into unique sequences by a nearest-neighbor algorithm in which closely related sequences were merged to remove PCR and sequencing errors. To assign V, D and J gene segments, CDR3 sequences were aligned to IMGT reference sequences. For a sequence to be retained, at least a six-nucleotide match to both a V gene segment and a J gene segment was required. A rearrangement counted as productive if the CDR3 had no stop codons and remained in frame with V and J, and every other rearrangement counted as non-productive. Following IMGT convention, CDR3 was defined as the stretch from the second conserved V-encoded cysteine to the conserved J-encoded phenylalanine. Sequences without an unambiguous match to a single V gene segment were excluded from the earlier analysis of over 500 of the donors. An earlier analysis of fewer than 650 of the donors classified V segments as functional when productive rearrangements were above 56.7% and as segregating when the standard deviation between donors was above 5%. To diagnose cytomegalovirus status from the catalog of TCR beta chain sequences, a statistical classification framework was built. A later analysis assigned V and J genes by comparing TCR nucleotide sequences with IMGT/GENE-DB human TR gene sequences. In a later analysis, CDR3 sequences and most-parsimonious VDJ recombination scenarios were assigned using the TCRdist pipeline. A later analysis defined each TCR beta chain by its CDR3 amino acid sequence plus V-gene family, and excluded reads lacking a unique V-gene family. To address suspected cross-contamination and a sequencing artifact, a later analysis removed a few hundred highly shared, low-generation-probability nucleotide sequences. In a later analysis, a clonal expansion index was calculated for each public chain from normalized within-repertoire ranks of inferred template counts. A later analysis computed generation probabilities with a VDJ recombination model fitted to out-of-frame rearrangements, and checked the results against IGoR. In a later analysis, hypergeometric tests were used to score TCR-TCR, TCR-HLA and TCR-CMV co-occurrence, with a repertoire-size bias correction applied to TCR pairs. In a later analysis, false discovery rates were estimated by permuting HLA or CMV assignments 20 times. In a later analysis, co-occurring TCRs were grouped with DBSCAN, and TCRdist sequence similarity was added when clustering was performed within HLA-allele-positive subsets. For co-occurrence clustering, repertoires with fewer than 30,000 or more than 120,000 public chains were excluded, along with four or five repertoires with anomalous nucleotide sharing. In TCRdb, the immuneACCESS table is reduced to in-frame sequences with V and J assigned. These tables do not hold every clone; where another copy was compared, an unresolved V gene accounts for under half, and the others remain unexplained. V and J calls and clone size are given by that table; D and trimming were obtained from the DNA. The sample table shows around 150,000 clones, and around 80% are seen once. The top ten constitute 5% to 8.5% of the sample.

Broad study findings and their caveats: The presence/absence analyses assumed that sequencing depth was roughly uniform across donors, and that assumption may not be true. An association between a missense DCLRE1C variant and V-gene and J-gene trimming of TCR beta chains was found in a later genetic analysis and replicated in an independent cohort. Because counts were too low, about 15 rarely observed V segments, including chromosome 9 orphons, were left out of the earlier analysis of 587 of the donors. A further reported finding was that TCR beta sequences accurately predicted the HLA-A and HLA-B alleles for most subjects in the first cohort. A cluster of highly shared sequence variants was judged likely to be a technical artifact of the sequencing pipeline. A later analysis associated 16,951 TCR beta sequences with specific HLA alleles at a false discovery rate of 0.05. Three of the identified cytomegalovirus-associated TCR beta chains were confirmed in vitro to be specific for cytomegalovirus antigens. Because the 87-base-pair reads could not distinguish some IMGT-functional V segments, including TRBV6-2 and TRBV6-3, those segments were excluded. Correlated functional status among segregating V segments might be attributable to linkage disequilibrium, but an unknown experimental factor could not be ruled out. This cohort had only TCR beta chains sequenced, and the lack of alpha or paired-chain data limited which features could be detected. In an earlier analysis of fewer than 700 of the donors, most TCR beta V segments appeared in productive rearrangements about 87% or about 30% of the time, broadly matching IMGT annotations. Most TCR sequences were seen in very few donors, while some public TCRs were found in many individuals. For the cohort, immune exposure information was limited to CMV serostatus. A later analysis found that most CMV-associated TCR beta chains appeared HLA-restricted, with HLA associations seemingly driven largely by CMV exposure. In a later analysis, HLA-associated TCR beta chains were found to be more clonally expanded and to have lower generation probabilities than equally common non-associated chains. A later analysis found that TCR association rates varied across HLA loci, with DRB1 alleles showing the most associated TCRs and HLA-C alleles the fewest. The authors suggested that the approach could potentially be generalized to other disease states and immunological phenotypes. In both the original and validation cohorts, the classifier was reported to diagnose cytomegalovirus status with high specificity and sensitivity. According to a later genetic analysis, donors in an Asian-associated ancestry cluster had fewer N-insertions in productive TCRs than the roughly 700-donor mean. The study gave a list of 150 to 200 TCR beta chains associated with cytomegalovirus. Because HLA typing was missing for some donors at each locus, association tests included only the typed subset. A later analysis reported that several top co-occurrence clusters appeared linked to parvovirus B19, influenza, CMV and Epstein-Barr virus. When HLA alleles, especially DR and DQ, strongly co-occurred, attributing TCR associations to individual alleles was difficult.

Reading from cysteine to phenylalanine, the CDR3 counts 18 amino acids. Only CDR3 DNA is held: 54 bases, read in frame from base 1. Unmatched junction bases come to 9, with V trimmed by 7 bases and J by 4 bases. CDR1 is given as SGHAT and CDR2 as FQDESV, both from the germline V gene (reference sequence). This sequence originates from a man aged 35-49 years in good health and CMV-seropositive. The chain employs TRBV11-1 and TRBJ2-2, and TRBD2 aligns with 16 junction nucleotides. The sequencing input was PBMCs. The CDR3 corresponds to CASTLGLAGGPSTGELFF. The sequenced DNA is TGTGCCAGCACCCTGGGACTAGCGGGAGGGCCCAGCACCGGGGAGCTGTTTTTT.